This TCR beta chain was recovered during a study of blood T cell repertoires in COVID-19. Overall study context: Material from acute and convalescent COVID-19 was sourced from the United States, Italy and Spain.

Germline lookup yields CDR1 SGDLS and CDR2 YYNGEE. The CDR3 sequence is 14 residues long. V was trimmed by 3 bases and J by 6 bases, leaving 12 bases between them. As processed by the authors: Reference gene primer amplification in the assay estimated nucleated cell counts. The data were produced by immunoSEQ multiplex PCR, yet TCRdb's version contains in-frame clones alone and is incomplete. The V and J calls and the clone size are those of that table, but D and trimming were determined from the DNA. The table records 210,000 or so clones, approximately 87% of them present only once. The genes are TRBV9 and TRBJ2-2; tentative D call: TRBD1 (5 bases). The receptor's source is a woman between 50 and 59 years old with acute or convalescent COVID-19. The sample comprised peripheral blood. This CDR3 is CASSDRQISGELFF. CDR3 bases: TGTGCCAGCAGCGACCGACAGATCTCCGGGGAGCTGTTTTTT.